This TCR beta chain was found in a study of blood T cell repertoires in COVID-19. The Seattle patients joined while their infection was active and were tracked longitudinally afterward. This clone was found a few times. As processed by the authors: Amplification of reference gene primers provided the estimated nucleated cell counts. Libraries were prepared by immunoSEQ multiplex PCR; TCRdb keeps only in-frame clonotypes and omits some of them. That table furnishes V, J and clone size, whereas the DNA furnished D and trimming. This table has around 150,000 clones, around 82% appearing once. CDR1 is SGHAT, CDR2 FQNNGV, per germline. This CDR3 is built from 14 residues. Losses at the gene ends were 3 bases for V and 8 bases for J; bases not matched to a gene: 5.

The rearrangement uses TRBV11-2 and TRBJ2-1, with 9 bases lining up with TRBD1. The material sequenced was peripheral blood. This TCR came from a woman aged 40 to 49 with COVID-19, enrolled during active disease. The CDR3 nucleotides are TGTGCCAGCAGCTTTCACAGGGGGCTGGATGAGCAGTTCTTC. Protein product: CASSFHRGLDEQFF.